What follows are 15 T cell receptor beta chains derived from one specimen sequenced in a study of T cell changes during pregnancy in multiple sclerosis. The assay was immunoSEQ multiplex PCR, and TCRdb's table has in-frame clones only and misses some. The sample lists 50,000 to 60,000 clones; around 90% were seen once. This sample comprised CD4+ T cells from peripheral blood mononuclear cells, obtained in the second trimester of pregnancy. The receptors stem from a female donor with multiple sclerosis, enrolled in a pregnancy study.

Written as DNA, the CDR3 is TGTGCCAGCAGTGAAGGGGAGTACCGAGCTTTCTTT. The encoded protein is CASSEGEYRAFF. The rearrangement links TRBV6-1 to TRBJ1-1, with D hard to call. Germline assignment: CDR1 MNHNS and CDR2 SASEGT. Trimming cost V 1 base and J 10 bases, with 10 bases left between them. CDR3 length: 12 residues.

This chain uses TRBV28 with TRBJ2-7; possibly TRBD2 for D (6 bases). Germline V gene lookup returns CDR1 MDHEN and CDR2 SYDVKM. Trimming took 9 bases from V and 2 from J, leaving 17 bases between them. The CDR3 spans 14 residues. CDR3 residues: CASTRVGGTYEQYF. CDR3 nucleotides: TGTGCCAGTACCAGGGTCGGCGGGACCTACGAGCAGTACTTC.

The gene calls are TRBV7-2 and TRBJ2-7, with 7 bases that match TRBD1. Germline trimming cut 7 bases from V and 5 bases from J; bases unmatched to any gene: 14. The CDR3 spans 15 residues. CDR1 and CDR2 from the germline V gene are SGHTA and FQGNSA. DNA for the CDR3: TGTGCCAGCATCGACATGGAAAGAGGGGGCGACGAGCAGTACTTC. It yields the protein CASIDMERGGDEQYF.

In regard to this clone: A junction end diverges from the germline sequence, so it may reflect a read error. The chain links TRBV19 to TRBJ1-2; 8 bases map to TRBD1. CDR3 length equals 14 residues. CDR1 LNHDA and CDR2 SQIVND come from the germline V gene (reference sequence). This CDR3 reads CASSIGQGSYGYTF. CDR3 nucleotide sequence: TGTGCCAGTAGCATAGGACAGGGCTCCTATGGCTACACCTTC.

The V gene is TRBV19, the J gene TRBJ1-4; D call uncertain. Germline lookup yields CDR1 LNHDA and CDR2 SQIVND (reference sequence). This CDR3 has 13 amino acids. V was cut by 7 bases and J by 7 bases, with 13 bases left in between. The chain's CDR3 is CASKTDPTEKLFF. CDR3 DNA sequence: TGTGCCAGTAAGACTGACCCGACTGAAAAACTGTTTTTT.

The chain is built from TRBV27 and TRBJ2-7; 9 positions agree with TRBD1. The CDR3 is made up of 15 amino acids. V shed 5 bases, J shed 2 bases, and the junction held 7 bases outside the gene matches. The germline CDR1 and CDR2 sequences are MNHEY and SMNVEV (reference sequence). The CDR3 nucleotides read TGTGCCAGCAGTCCCGGACAGGGGATCGCCTACGAGCAGTACTTC. This sequence encodes CASSPGQGIAYEQYF.

CDR3 amino acids: CASSPDSQPYNEQFF. CDR3 bases: TGTGCCAGCAGTCCAGATTCCCAACCCTACAATGAGCAGTTCTTC. The chain joins TRBV2 to TRBJ2-1; D uncertain. From germline, CDR1 is SNHLY and CDR2 FYNNEI. The V end lost 5 bases, the J end lost 2 bases, and 13 bases lay between the germline ends. CDR3 length equals 15 residues. The entire variable domain, with the rest obtained from reference TRBV2 and TRBJ2-1, is as follows: EPEVTQTPSHQVTQMGQEVILRCVPISNHLYFYWYRQILGQKVEFLVSFYNNEISEKSEIFDDQFSVERPDGSNFTLKIRSTKLEDSAMYFCASSPDSQPYNEQFFGPGTRLTVL.

V gene TRBV15 combines with J gene TRBJ2-1, with D unclear. The V end was cut by 1 base, the J end by 0 bases, with 4 bases between. Germline V lookup: CDR1 LNHNV, CDR2 YYDKDF (reference sequence). This CDR3 has 14 amino acids. CDR3 sequence (DNA): TGTGCCACCAGCAGAGCTAGCTCCTACAATGAGCAGTTCTTC. Its protein is CATSRASSYNEQFF.

This chain links TRBV5-4 with TRBJ1-1; TRBD1 agrees at 7 bases. The CDR3 totals 16 residues. Looked up from germline, CDR1 is SGHNT and CDR2 is YYREEE (reference sequence). V lost 7 bases to trimming and J lost 1 base; unmatched junction nucleotides: 13. CDR3 residues: CASEAIGQAKNTEAFF. CDR3 DNA: TGTGCCAGCGAAGCTATAGGACAGGCTAAGAACACTGAAGCTTTCTTT.

This clone was detected only once. V is TRBV6-1 and J is TRBJ2-7; TRBD1 matches 10 bases. The V and J ends lost 0 bases and 2 bases, in that order; junction bases with no gene match: 7. Germline-derived CDR1 and CDR2 are MNHNS and SASEGT. The CDR3 runs to 17 residues. For the CDR3, the DNA is TGTGCCAGCAGTGAAGCGGAGGGGGACAGGGGAACCTACGAGCAGTACTTC. Translating it yields CASSEAEGDRGTYEQYF.

The CDR3 sequence is CASTTLDRNYGYTF. The CDR3 DNA is TGTGCCAGCACTACCCTAGACAGAAACTATGGCTACACCTTC. The chain uses TRBV27 and TRBJ1-2; D possibly corresponds to TRBD1 (5 bases). Trimming stripped 7 bases from V and 2 bases from J, with 14 bases between. The CDR3 sequence is 14 residues long. Looked up from germline, CDR1 is MNHEY and CDR2 is SMNVEV (reference sequence).

V is TRBV7-9 and J is TRBJ1-1; 7 bases are a match to TRBD1. J was trimmed by 4 bases and V by 5 bases; bases with no gene match: 13. This CDR3 contains 16 residues. Germline assignment: CDR1 SEHNR and CDR2 FQNEAQ (reference sequence). The CDR3 reads CASSRDLSTGVTEAFF. The DNA for the CDR3 is TGTGCCAGCAGCCGGGACCTAAGTACAGGGGTCACTGAAGCTTTCTTT.

The chain joins TRBV9 to TRBJ2-1, with TRBD1 matching 9 bases. The trim removed 7 bases at V and 6 bases at J, leaving 11 bases unmatched. In germline, CDR1 is SGDLS, CDR2 YYNGEE. This CDR3 comprises 15 residues. The CDR3 DNA reads as TGTGCCAGCGGGGACGGGACAGGGCAGCTCAATGAGCAGTTCTTC. Its translation is CASGDGTGQLNEQFF.

CDR3 protein: CASSEAQRLAYEQYF. CDR3 DNA: TGTGCCAGCAGTGAAGCCCAGCGGCTAGCCTACGAGCAGTACTTC. The gene calls are TRBV2 and TRBJ2-7; the D gene is possibly TRBD2 (5 bases). V gave up 0 bases and J gave up 2 bases, with 11 bases separating them. This CDR3 is built from 15 residues. CDR1 and CDR2 from the germline V gene are SNHLY and FYNNEI.

This chain connects TRBV9 to TRBJ1-2; 7 bases fit TRBD1. The CDR3 contains 13 residues. Germline CDR1 reads SGDLS; CDR2 reads YYNGEE. V lost 2 bases and J lost 2; bases outside the gene matches: 0. The CDR3 coding sequence is TGTGCCAGCAGCGTGGGACAGAACTATGGCTACACCTTC. This gives the protein CASSVGQNYGYTF.